This T cell receptor (beta chain) was documented in a study of blood T cell repertoires in COVID-19. Study overall: Samples taken during acute and convalescent COVID-19 were collected in the United States, Italy and Spain. The cDNA or gDNA used as material had been derived from T cells, B-cell-depleted T cells, or PBMCs.

Losses at the gene ends were 8 bases for V and 8 bases for J; bases not matched to a gene: 8. The CDR3 length is 13 residues. Per the germline V gene, CDR1 is MDHEN and CDR2 is SYDVKM. The Seattle patients, enrolled during active infection, were followed longitudinally. Sequencing was performed with immunoSEQ multiplex PCR; in TCRdb, only in-frame clones are kept and a portion is missing. The sample has fewer than 200,000 clones; 83% are singletons. The origin of this receptor is a woman between 65 and 79 years old with COVID-19, enrolled during active disease. The sample taken for sequencing was peripheral blood. J is TRBJ1-4 and V is TRBV28; TRBD1 agrees at 7 bases. The CDR3 here is CASLDRVWEKLFF. As DNA, the CDR3 is TGTGCCAGCCTTGACAGGGTATGGGAAAAACTGTTTTTT.